Each of the 2 T cell receptor beta chains below was sequenced from the same sample in a study of blood T cell repertoires in COVID-19. This table comes from immunoSEQ multiplex PCR, and its TCRdb copy is limited to in-frame clones, with some not included. Seen here are under 70,000 clones, around 85% observed once, and the top ten hold over 15%. Sequencing input: peripheral blood. These receptors all stem from a man aged 55 to 70 with acute or convalescent COVID-19.

The V gene is TRBV3-1 (or the pseudogene TRBV3-2), the J gene TRBJ1-1; weak D call: TRBD1 (5 bases). The CDR3 contains 16 residues. The germline CDR1 and CDR2 sequences are LGHDT and YNNKEL (reference sequence). V lost 4 bases and J lost 0, with 15 bases in between. CDR3 nucleotide sequence: TGTGCCAGCAGCCGGGGAGGGGATGGCATGAACACTGAAGCTTTCTTT. Its translation: CASSRGGDGMNTEAFF.

The genes are TRBV5-6 and TRBJ1-3, with 9 nucleotides matching TRBD1. With 6 bases clipped from V and 0 bases from J, the junction kept 13 bases outside the gene matches. CDR1 is SGHDT and CDR2 is YYEEEE in the germline V gene. The CDR3 loop spans 18 amino acids. CDR3 in DNA: TGTGCCAGCAACTCGGACAGGGGACACTTCAGCTCTGGAAACACCATATATTTT. It specifies CASNSDRGHFSSGNTIYF.